This paragraph reports one TCR beta chain. Its matching antigen is unknown. This sample is drawn from a study of persistence of HIV-infected CD4 T cells. Study as a whole: Median time on suppressive ART was about 8 years. Regarding the study as a whole: TCR oligoclonality correlated with proviral oligoclonality in the same sorted populations.

This was the immunoSEQ version 4 assay in survey mode. Clones were read by immunoSEQ multiplex PCR, and TCRdb kept only the in-frame ones, dropping some. The sample contains about 40,000 clones, around 78% of which appear only once. The stimulus was an HIV-1 Gag 15-mer peptide pool, approximately 0.93 ug/peptide/mL. CD40L/CD69 double-negative CD45RO-high memory CD4+ T cells were collected. V was pared by 1 base and J by 4 bases, with 14 bases between. Germline lookup yields CDR1 LNHNV and CDR2 YYDKDF (reference sequence). This CDR3 is built from 16 residues. Specimen: CD4+ T cells sorted from PBMCs after approximately 19-hour stimulation, collected from a patient who received antiretroviral therapy. The receptor's source is an adult man with HIV who was CMV-seropositive. The V and J genes are TRBV15 and TRBJ1-5; D may be TRBD1 (6 bases). The CDR3 region has the DNA TGTGCCACCAGCAGAGGTCTGGGGGGCGGAAATCAGCCCCAGCATTTT. This sequence encodes CATSRGLGGGNQPQHF.